This T cell receptor beta chain was obtained from a study of Ad26.COV2.S vaccination and SARS-CoV-2 variants. Study-level information: Donor was in the COV1001 Ad26.COV2.S trial arm. Participants got Ad26.COV2.S intramuscularly, once or twice 56 days apart.

Assay: immunoSEQ multiplex PCR; the TCRdb copy retains only in-frame clones and omits some. The data contain roughly 350,000 clones, roughly 87% of them singletons. On this clone itself: Antigen specificity is unknown.

Study results and caveats: Measures of TCR breadth and depth may have fallen short of total T cell responses.

Germline V CDR1 and CDR2: LGHDT, YNNKEL (reference sequence). This CDR3 region has 13 residues. V dropped 4 bases and J dropped 5 bases, with 11 bases sitting between them. Treatment reported: some 20 received Ad26.COV2.S at low or high dose, single or two shots; several received placebo; per-sample allocation not given. All samples were drawn on day 63, counting from the first vaccine or placebo injection. Expression of Wuhan-strain SARS-CoV-2 spike came from the Ad26 vector that formed the vaccine. Sequences were derived from peripheral blood, sampled in a trial of Ad26.COV2.S vaccine versus placebo. The chain has TRBV3-1 (or the pseudogene TRBV3-2) and TRBJ2-5; the D gene could be TRBD1 or TRBD2 (5 bases each). This TCR came from a person between 18 and 60 years old who received the Ad26.COV2.S COVID-19 vaccine or a placebo. The CDR3 protein is CASSPGPSETQYF. In DNA, the CDR3 is TGTGCCAGCAGCCCGGGACCTTCGGAGACCCAGTACTTC.